This passage covers 20 T cell receptor beta chains from one sample sequenced in a study of CD8+ T cells in alopecia areata. Sequencing used cDNA as its template, made by extracting RNA and reverse transcribing it. Assay used: immunoSEQ multiplex PCR; TCRdb lists only in-frame clones, some missing. The data show around 140,000 clones, 40% to 55% seen once. The starting material was CD4+ T cells sorted from blood, obtained at week 0. These receptors came from a human donor with alopecia areata.

V is TRBV4-1 and J is TRBJ2-3; D may be TRBD1 or TRBD2 (5 bases each). The CDR3 has 15 amino acids. Germline-derived CDR1 and CDR2 are MGHRA and YSYEKL. The V and J ends lost 2 bases and 6 bases respectively, with 15 bases between them. The CDR3, as DNA: TGCGCCAGCAGCCAACACGGGGCGCCTGGGGATACGCAGTATTTT. Its translation: CASSQHGAPGDTQYF.

The chain combines TRBV28 with TRBJ1-4; no definite D call. The CDR3 covers 16 residues. Germline CDR1 MDHEN, CDR2 SYDVKM. V lost 5 bases to trimming and J lost 8 bases, with 21 bases between them. The CDR3 sequence: CASSPPWPFQDEKLFF. The CDR3 DNA follows: TGTGCCAGCAGTCCTCCTTGGCCCTTCCAGGACGAAAAACTGTTTTTT.

This rearrangement joins TRBV29-1 to TRBJ1-2; D might be TRBD1 (6 bases). The V and J ends lost 4 bases and 3 bases respectively, with 18 bases between them. From germline, CDR1 is SQVTM and CDR2 ANQGSEA. The CDR3 spans 15 residues. The CDR3 DNA sequence: TGCAGCGTTGGGGGTGTGCGGACAGAACACTATGGCTACACCTTC. Residues: CSVGGVRTEHYGYTF.

This clone showed up just once. This rearrangement joins TRBV10-3 to TRBJ1-5, with D perhaps matching TRBD1 (5 bases). This CDR3 region has 15 residues. Between the trimmed V and J ends, which lost 4 bases and 5 bases, there was a span of 15 bases. Germline V gene sequence: CDR1 ENHRY, CDR2 SYGVKD. CDR3: CAISAGPFQDQPQHF. The CDR3 nucleotides read TGTGCCATCAGTGCGGGGCCATTCCAGGATCAGCCCCAGCATTTT.

V and J are TRBV30 and TRBJ2-2; D gene uncertain. CDR1 and CDR2 from the germline V gene are GTSNPN and SVGIG (reference sequence). This CDR3 region has 12 residues. The V end was cut by 2 bases, the J end by 4 bases, with 5 bases between. In DNA, the CDR3 is TGTGCCTGGAGTTGGAGCACCGGGGAGCTGTTTTTT. Translation: CAWSWSTGELFF. The entire variable domain, with the rest obtained from reference TRBV30 and TRBJ2-2, is as follows: SQTIHQWPATLVQPVGSPLSLECTVEGTSNPNLYWYRQAAGRGLQLLFYSVGIGQISSEVPQNLSASRPQDRQFILSSKKLLLSDSGFYLCAWSWSTGELFFGEGSRLTVL.

This clone appeared a few times. The rearrangement uses TRBV29-1 and TRBJ1-2; D is unresolved. This CDR3 is 11 amino acids long. The germline CDR1 and CDR2 sequences are SQVTM and ANQGSEA. Trimming took 5 bases from V and 4 from J, leaving 8 bases between them. As DNA, the CDR3 is TGCAGCGTTCGGAGCAGCTATGGCTACACCTTC. It translates to CSVRSSYGYTF.

The chain has TRBV7-9 and TRBJ2-7, with D possibly being TRBD1 or TRBD2 (5 bases each). Germline values: CDR1 SEHNR, CDR2 FQNEAQ (reference sequence). This CDR3 region has 15 residues. V lost 4 bases and J 0 bases, leaving 13 bases between the germline ends. In nucleotides, the CDR3 is TGTGCCAGCAGCTGGGGCCGGGACGGCTCCTACGAGCAGTACTTC. The encoded protein is CASSWGRDGSYEQYF.

The J gene is TRBJ1-1, the V gene TRBV5-1, with D hard to call. This CDR3 is 14 amino acids long. Germline V gene lookup returns CDR1 SGHRS and CDR2 YFSETQ. Deletions cut 0 bases from V and 6 bases from J, with 12 bases between. The CDR3 loop is CASSLERSIAEAFF. In DNA, the CDR3 is TGCGCCAGCAGCTTGGAGAGGAGTATTGCTGAAGCTTTCTTT.

In its sample, this clone was seen once. The chain combines TRBV7-9 with TRBJ2-5; D unclear. The V gene lost 0 bases and the J gene lost 2 bases, with 1 base spanning the gap. CDR3 length: 12 residues. CDR1 is SEHNR and CDR2 is FQNEAQ in the germline V gene (reference sequence). The CDR3 spells CASSLAQETQYF. CDR3 in DNA: TGTGCCAGCAGCTTAGCGCAAGAGACCCAGTACTTC.

The chain is built from TRBV15 and TRBJ2-1; 10 bases agree with TRBD1. V lost 1 base, J lost 5 bases, and 5 bases stayed unmatched. Germline CDR1 is LNHNV and CDR2 is YYDKDF (reference sequence). The CDR3 spans 16 residues. CDR3 residues: CATSRAGTGANNEQFF. CDR3 nucleotides: TGTGCCACCAGCAGAGCCGGGACAGGGGCCAACAATGAGCAGTTCTTC. The variable domain in full, completed from reference TRBV15 and TRBJ2-1, reads DAMVIQNPRYQVTQFGKPVTLSCSQTLNHNVMYWYQQKSSQAPKLLFHYYDKDFNNEADTPDNFQSRRPNTSFCFLDIRSPGLGDTAMYLCATSRAGTGANNEQFFGPGTRLTVL.

This clone was seen a few times. The rearrangement uses TRBV5-6 and TRBJ1-1; 10 positions match TRBD1. With 5 bases clipped from V and 4 bases from J, the junction kept 5 bases outside the gene matches. Germline V CDR1 and CDR2: SGHDT, YYEEEE. The length of the CDR3 is 14 residues. The CDR3 sequence is CASSRDRGSTEAFF. In nucleotides, the CDR3 is TGTGCCAGCAGTCGGGACAGGGGAAGCACTGAAGCTTTCTTT.

The rearrangement links TRBV2 to TRBJ1-5; D is ambiguous. The CDR3 is 13 amino acids. Trimming cost V 6 bases and J 7 bases, with 13 bases left between them. Germline CDR1 reads SNHLY; CDR2 reads FYNNEI. The CDR3 region has the DNA TGTGCCAGCAGAGCAGGCCCGGGACAGCCCCAGCATTTT. Protein sequence: CASRAGPGQPQHF. The full variable domain, in which reference TRBV2 and TRBJ1-5 provide the parts outside the CDR3, is EPEVTQTPSHQVTQMGQEVILRCVPISNHLYFYWYRQILGQKVEFLVSFYNNEISEKSEIFDDQFSVERPDGSNFTLKIRSTKLEDSAMYFCASRAGPGQPQHFGDGTRLSIL.

V and J are TRBV30 and TRBJ2-1; 7 bases fit TRBD2. Germline V gene sequence: CDR1 GTSNPN, CDR2 SVGIG (reference sequence). J was trimmed by 7 bases and V by 0 bases; bases with no gene match: 12. CDR3 length equals 16 residues. The CDR3 loop is CAWSVPRTTGRNEQFF. The CDR3 DNA follows: TGTGCCTGGAGTGTCCCCCGGACCACCGGGAGGAATGAGCAGTTCTTC.

The chain carries TRBV29-1 and TRBJ2-1; 8 nucleotides agree with TRBD2. The V gene end was trimmed by 1 base and the J gene end by 3 bases; junction bases not matched to a gene: 8. Germline V CDR1 and CDR2: SQVTM, ANQGSEA. The CDR3 sequence is 16 residues long. Here the CDR3 DNA reads TGCAGCGTTGAAGCCTCGGAAGCGGGAGACTACAATGAGCAGTTCTTC. Translation: CSVEASEAGDYNEQFF.

This chain links TRBV18 with TRBJ2-3, with 13 positions matching TRBD2. Germline CDR1 and CDR2: KGHSH and LQKENI. The CDR3 is 20 residues long. The junction had 17 bases not matched to a gene; V was cut back by 4 bases and J by 4 bases. The DNA of the CDR3 is TGTGCCAGCTCACGAAGGGGACTAGCGGGGACGCCTGGTTCAGCAGATACGCAGTATTTT. Translating it yields CASSRRGLAGTPGSADTQYF. The variable domain in full, with the rest retrieved from reference TRBV18 and TRBJ2-3, is NAGVMQNPRHLVRRRGQEARLRCSPMKGHSHVYWYRQLPEEGLKFMVYLQKENIIDESGMPKERFSAEFPKEGPSILRIQQVVRGDSAAYFCASSRRGLAGTPGSADTQYFGPGTRLTVL.

J is TRBJ1-2 and V is TRBV29-1, with 10 bases aligning to TRBD1. The germline V gene has CDR1 SQVTM and CDR2 ANQGSEA. Trimming took 4 bases from V and 7 from J; bases not matched to a gene: 6. The CDR3 is made up of 13 amino acids. The CDR3 sequence: CSVGGGQGGGYTF. CDR3 bases: TGCAGCGTTGGAGGCGGACAGGGGGGTGGCTACACCTTC.

The chain employs TRBV30 and TRBJ2-4, with 11 nucleotides matching TRBD2. The trim removed 2 bases at V and 5 bases at J, leaving 5 bases unmatched. CDR1 and CDR2 (germline): GTSNPN, SVGIG (reference sequence). This CDR3 region has 15 residues. The CDR3, as DNA: TGTGCCTGGAGTTATAGCGGGAGGGCCCAAAACATTCAGTACTTC. It specifies CAWSYSGRAQNIQYF.

In its sample, this clone was seen a few times. The chain joins TRBV6-6 to TRBJ1-3; D is uncertain. Trimming pared 0 bases from V and 2 bases from J, leaving 8 bases between. This CDR3 is 15 amino acids long. Germline CDR1 reads MNHNY; CDR2 reads SVGAGI (reference sequence). CDR3 nucleotides: TGTGCCAGCAGTTACTCGACCGGGCCTGGAAACACCATATATTTT. It translates to CASSYSTGPGNTIYF.

DNA for the CDR3: TGCAGCGTTGAAGTGGCAAGGGAGCAGTTCTTC. Translated, it gives CSVEVAREQFF. The J gene is TRBJ2-1, the V gene TRBV29-1; D is uncertain. CDR1 SQVTM and CDR2 ANQGSEA come from the germline V gene. Trimming took off 1 base at V and 10 bases at J, with 8 bases between the two ends. The CDR3 has 11 amino acids.

The chain couples TRBV7-2 to TRBJ2-2; D may correspond to TRBD1 or TRBD2 (5 bases each). CDR1 is SGHTA, CDR2 FQGNSA, per germline. This CDR3 has 15 residues. The ends were cut back, 0 bases at V and 2 bases at J, with 7 bases in the middle. The CDR3 DNA follows: TGTGCCAGCAGCTTAGCGGGACCTAACACCGGGGAGCTGTTTTTT. Translated, it gives CASSLAGPNTGELFF.